This TCR beta chain is from a study of neurological immune-mediated disorders. Study-wide findings and caveats: Patients with HTLV-1-associated myelopathy had the highest level of TCR clonal expansion, whereas patients with multiple sclerosis had the lowest level, falling beneath the level found in healthy controls. There were no CDR3 amino acid sequences shared by expanded clones across subjects, a result suggesting private repertoires in all groups.

By sample fraction, this clonotype is medium-sized. What it binds is unknown. The authors produced cDNA by 5'RACE using 10-nucleotide random UMIs. MiXCR, run by TCRdb on the 5' RACE reads, gives a single entry per CDR3 protein. The table shows 65,000 to 85,000 distinct CDR3 sequences, with about 3% occurring only once. The unsorted libraries were produced from 2 million PBMCs held at -80 C. V dropped 2 bases and J dropped 5 bases, with 11 bases sitting between them. The CDR3 has 14 residues. The germline CDR1 and CDR2 sequences are SGDLS and YYNGEE. The TCR originated in a woman in her 50s with multiple sclerosis. The chain couples TRBV9 to TRBJ2-1; D perhaps matches TRBD1 (5 bases). The sequenced sample consisted of PBMCs. The CDR3 region is CASSVRERNNEQFF. For the CDR3, the DNA is TGTGCCAGCAGCGTCAGGGAACGTAACAATGAGCAGTTCTTC.